Presented here are 5 T cell receptor beta chains from one specimen sequenced in a study of T cell changes during pregnancy in multiple sclerosis. Measured with immunoSEQ multiplex PCR; TCRdb has only the in-frame clones, and not every one. The sample includes more than 95,000 clones, around 91% of them seen just once. The specimen comprised peripheral blood, sampled after pregnancy. All receptors derive from a female donor with multiple sclerosis, enrolled in a pregnancy study.

The chain combines TRBV4-3 with TRBJ2-4, with D possibly TRBD2 on 6 matching bases. CDR3 size: 15 residues. V was pared by 0 bases and J by 8 bases, with 14 bases between. The V gene's germline CDR1 is LGHNA and CDR2 YSLEER. CDR3 bases: TGCGCCAGCAGCCAAGACCGGGGGTCATTGGACATTCAGTACTTC. This translates into CASSQDRGSLDIQYF.

The chain recombines TRBV5-1 with TRBJ1-1, with a weak D call TRBD1 (5 bases). Germline V gives CDR1 SGHRS, CDR2 YFSETQ. CDR3 size: 17 residues. Trimming removed 0 bases from V and 0 bases from J, with 15 bases in between. In DNA, the CDR3 is TGCGCCAGCAGCTTGGCCGGGGGGTCCAACATGAACACTGAAGCTTTCTTT. It is translated as CASSLAGGSNMNTEAFF.

This chain connects TRBV7-3 to TRBJ2-3; 9 positions match TRBD2. Germline CDR1 SGHTA, CDR2 FQGTGA. With 5 bases clipped from V and 3 bases from J, the junction kept 9 bases outside the gene matches. The CDR3 loop spans 16 amino acids. This CDR3 is CASSPIAGAHTDTQYF. DNA for the CDR3: TGTGCCAGCAGCCCGATAGCGGGGGCCCATACAGATACGCAGTATTTT.

The CDR3 spells CASKSSGGGVGEQYF. Written as DNA, the CDR3 is TGTGCCAGCAAGAGTTCAGGCGGGGGTGTCGGCGAGCAGTACTTC. V is TRBV2 and J is TRBJ2-7, with 7 bases that match TRBD2. This CDR3 contains 15 residues. Germline V gene data show CDR1 as SNHLY and CDR2 as FYNNEI. The V segment lost 7 bases and the J segment 6 bases; nucleotides outside the gene matches: 15.

The genes are TRBV5-1 and TRBJ2-1; the match to TRBD2 covers 9 bases. CDR3 length equals 17 residues. The germline V gene has CDR1 SGHRS and CDR2 YFSETQ. J gave up 0 bases and V 4 bases, and 8 bases lay outside the gene matches. CDR3 region: CASSLTTSGSSYNEQFF. In nucleotides, the CDR3 is TGCGCCAGCAGCCTTACGACTAGCGGTTCCTCCTACAATGAGCAGTTCTTC.